The next 22 T cell receptor beta chains were all read from a single sample in a study of beta chain features in type 1 diabetes. These TCRs' antigens remain unknown. Study results and limitations: Shorter TCRB CDR3s, moderately but significantly so, were found in Type 1 diabetes patients in all four CD4+ subsets.

As every portion of the isolated RNA was reverse transcribed, the sequencing read expressed TCRB transcripts. TCRdb's copy holds only in-frame clones and misses some; the assay was immunoSEQ multiplex PCR. Here the sample spans approximately 360,000 clones, 10% to 15% being singletons. Sequencing was done on a sample of naive CD4+ T cells from blood. These receptors all come from a woman younger than 35 with type 1 diabetes.

The J gene is TRBJ1-2, the V gene TRBV7-2; 8 nucleotides line up with TRBD1. This CDR3 spans 13 amino acids. V dropped 5 bases and J dropped 4; count of bases not matched to a gene: 3. Germline V gives CDR1 SGHTA, CDR2 FQGNSA. CDR3 residues: CASSRQGSYGYTF. The CDR3 DNA follows: TGTGCCAGCAGCCGACAGGGGTCCTATGGCTACACCTTC. The complete variable domain, with remaining parts taken from reference TRBV7-2 and TRBJ1-2, reads GAGVSQSPSNKVTEKGKDVELRCDPISGHTALYWYRQSLGQGLEFLIYFQGNSAPDKSGLPSDRFSAERTGGSVSTLTIQRTQQEDSAVYLCASSRQGSYGYTFGSGTRLTVV.

This clone was observed a handful of times. The gene calls are TRBV28 and TRBJ2-3; perhaps TRBD1 as D (6 bases). Germline-derived CDR1 and CDR2 are MDHEN and SYDVKM. The CDR3 length is 14 residues. V lost 2 bases and J lost 4, with 10 bases in between. CDR3 nucleotide sequence: TGTGCCAGCAGTTTACGGCAGGGGTCAGATACGCAGTATTTT. Protein product: CASSLRQGSDTQYF.

J is TRBJ2-7 and V is TRBV4-1; 10 bases match TRBD2. This CDR3 region has 21 residues. The V and J ends lost 1 base and 1 base, in that order; junction bases with no gene match: 19. Looked up from germline, CDR1 is MGHRA and CDR2 is YSYEKL. CDR3 sequence reads: CASSQVGWGLANKKGSYEQYF. DNA of the CDR3: TGCGCCAGCAGCCAAGTGGGTTGGGGACTAGCGAATAAAAAGGGATCCTACGAGCAGTACTTC.

J is TRBJ2-3 and V is TRBV30, with TRBD2 identical over 10 bases. The CDR3 has 14 amino acids. CDR1 and CDR2 from the germline V gene are GTSNPN and SVGIG (reference sequence). V shed 2 bases and J 4 bases; nucleotides not matched to a gene: 3. The CDR3 here is CAWSSGRGPDTQYF. CDR3 in DNA: TGTGCCTGGAGTAGCGGGAGGGGGCCAGATACGCAGTATTTT.

This chain uses TRBV5-8 with TRBJ2-1, with a tentative D call TRBD2 (6 bases). Trimming took 5 bases from V and 7 from J, leaving 16 bases between them. Germline lookup yields CDR1 SGHTS and CDR2 YDEGEE. This CDR3 region has 14 residues. CDR3 sequence reads: CASRSWRGANEQFF. CDR3 nucleotides: TGTGCCAGCAGATCCTGGAGGGGTGCAAATGAGCAGTTCTTC.

This clone was counted only a few times. This chain links TRBV15 with TRBJ1-2, with TRBD1 identical over 9 bases. Germline CDR1 is LNHNV and CDR2 is YYDKDF (reference sequence). The CDR3 has 15 amino acids. Unmatched junction bases numbered 5, after V lost 0 bases and J lost 6 bases. CDR3 region: CATSRDTGGPDGYTF. The DNA of the CDR3 is TGTGCCACCAGCAGAGATACAGGGGGCCCAGATGGCTACACCTTC. Full variable domain (remainder filled in from reference TRBV15 and TRBJ1-2): DAMVIQNPRYQVTQFGKPVTLSCSQTLNHNVMYWYQQKSSQAPKLLFHYYDKDFNNEADTPDNFQSRRPNTSFCFLDIRSPGLGDTAMYLCATSRDTGGPDGYTFGSGTRLTVV.

Turning to this clone: At one of its ends the junction is not consistent with the germline gene, which may arise from a read error. Written as DNA, the CDR3 is TGTGCCAGCCAGGGACAGTTGGAAGACACCCAGTACTTC. Protein product: CASQGQLEDTQYF. This sequence joins TRBV6-5 and TRBJ2-5, with 7 positions matching TRBD1. The germline V gene encodes CDR1 MNHEY and CDR2 SVGAGI. The CDR3 is 13 residues long.

The chain has TRBV7-9 and TRBJ2-2; no firm D call. V gave up 6 bases and J gave up 1 base, with 15 bases separating them. The CDR3 totals 16 residues. Germline assignment: CDR1 SEHNR and CDR2 FQNEAQ (reference sequence). In nucleotides, the CDR3 is TGTGCCAGCAGTGACTCGATCGGGTTGAACACCGGGGAGCTGTTTTTT. It is translated as CASSDSIGLNTGELFF.

A few counts support this clone. CDR3 in amino acids: CASSQPGQVAEKLFF. Here the CDR3 DNA reads TGTGCCAGTAGTCAACCGGGACAGGTAGCTGAAAAACTGTTTTTT. This chain joins TRBV19 and TRBJ1-4, with 8 nucleotides matching TRBD1. The CDR3 totals 15 residues. Germline CDR1 LNHDA, CDR2 SQIVND (reference sequence). V shed 5 bases and J 7 bases; nucleotides not matched to a gene: 9. The entire variable domain, with the rest obtained from reference TRBV19 and TRBJ1-4, is as follows: DGGITQSPKYLFRKEGQNVTLSCEQNLNHDAMYWYRQDPGQGLRLIYYSQIVNDFQKGDIAEGYSVSREKKESFPLTVTSAQKNPTAFYLCASSQPGQVAEKLFFGSGTQLSVL.

The CDR3 bases are TGTGCCAGCAGTTACCCTACAGGGAATTCACCCCTCCACTTT. This translates into CASSYPTGNSPLHF. The chain joins TRBV6-6 to TRBJ1-6, with D possibly matching TRBD1 (6 bases). CDR3 size: 14 residues. Trimming took off 2 bases at V and 7 bases at J, with 9 bases between the two ends. From germline, CDR1 is MNHNY and CDR2 SVGAGI (reference sequence).

The sample holds a few counts of this clone. This chain joins TRBV6-5 and TRBJ1-2; 7 positions match TRBD1. Looked up from germline, CDR1 is MNHEY and CDR2 is SVGAGI. Trimming removed 5 bases from V and 5 bases from J; junction bases left unmatched: 8. The CDR3 has 14 amino acids. Here the CDR3 DNA reads TGTGCCAGCAGTGGCACAGGGGCATCTTATGGCTACACCTTC. As protein: CASSGTGASYGYTF.

Comment on this clone: The sample contains more than one DNA sequence encoding this CDR3. The rearrangement uses TRBV5-1 and TRBJ2-7, with D tentatively TRBD1 (6 bases). There are 14 residues in the CDR3. V lost 0 bases and J lost 3, with 10 bases in between. Germline V lookup: CDR1 SGHRS, CDR2 YFSETQ. CDR3 sequence: CASSLGQELYEQYF. CDR3 DNA: TGCGCCAGCAGCTTGGGACAGGAACTCTACGAGCAGTACTTC.

The J gene is TRBJ1-5, the V gene TRBV25-1; the D gene is possibly TRBD1 (6 bases). This CDR3 spans 14 amino acids. Trimming took 5 bases from V and 0 from J, leaving 8 bases between them. Germline V lookup: CDR1 MGHDK, CDR2 SYGVNS. CDR3 in amino acids: CASSQTGSNQPQHF. The CDR3 DNA follows: TGTGCCAGCAGTCAGACAGGTAGCAATCAGCCCCAGCATTTT.

The chain is built from TRBV11-3 and TRBJ1-2, with D hard to call. V lost 5 bases, J lost 2 bases, and 12 bases lay in between. Germline loops: CDR1 SGHNT, CDR2 YENEEA. The CDR3 contains 14 residues. The CDR3 reads CASSRREGNYGYTF. DNA of the CDR3: TGTGCCAGCAGCCGACGGGAGGGCAACTATGGCTACACCTTC.

The V and J genes are TRBV4-3 and TRBJ2-5; TRBD2 aligns across 11 bases. V lost 0 bases and J lost 2; bases outside the gene matches: 5. CDR3 length: 17 amino acids. Germline assignment: CDR1 LGHNA and CDR2 YSLEER. CDR3 sequence reads: CASSQDWGTSGQETQYF. CDR3 bases: TGCGCCAGCAGCCAAGATTGGGGGACTAGCGGACAAGAGACCCAGTACTTC.

This clone was picked up a small number of times. The chain is built from TRBV2 and TRBJ1-2; 7 bases match TRBD1. The V segment lost 2 bases and the J segment 1 base; nucleotides outside the gene matches: 16. CDR1 and CDR2 from the germline V gene are SNHLY and FYNNEI. The CDR3 runs to 19 residues. CDR3: CASSEYPNRGKGVNYGYTF. The CDR3, as DNA: TGTGCCAGCAGTGAATATCCTAACAGGGGAAAAGGGGTTAACTATGGCTACACCTTC.

This clone was detected only a few times. Other DNA sequences in this sample translate to the same CDR3. The V and J genes are TRBV7-9 and TRBJ2-5; no definite D call. There are 12 residues in the CDR3. V lost 0 bases to trimming and J lost 4 bases, with 3 bases between them. CDR1 is SEHNR and CDR2 is FQNEAQ in the germline V gene (reference sequence). CDR3 nucleotide sequence: TGTGCCAGCAGCTTAGCGCGAGAGACCCAGTACTTC. Protein product: CASSLARETQYF.

The genes are TRBV30 and TRBJ1-5; 8 bases are a match to TRBD1. Germline trimming cut 0 bases from V and 7 bases from J; bases unmatched to any gene: 2. CDR1 GTSNPN and CDR2 SVGIG come from the germline V gene (reference sequence). CDR3 length: 13 amino acids. The CDR3 DNA follows: TGTGCCTGGAGTGTAGGACAGGGCCAGCCCCAGCATTTT. This sequence encodes CAWSVGQGQPQHF. Full variable domain (outside the CDR3, taken from reference TRBV30 and TRBJ1-5): SQTIHQWPATLVQPVGSPLSLECTVEGTSNPNLYWYRQAAGRGLQLLFYSVGIGQISSEVPQNLSASRPQDRQFILSSKKLLLSDSGFYLCAWSVGQGQPQHFGDGTRLSIL.

This clone occurred a few times. The J gene is TRBJ2-4, the V gene TRBV4-1; D is unclear. Per germline, CDR1 MGHRA and CDR2 YSYEKL. The V end lost 1 base, the J end lost 0 bases, and 16 bases lay between the germline ends. The CDR3 length is 18 residues. The CDR3 DNA is TGCGCCAGCAGCCAAGTTGCCCGGGTCCCCCAAGCCAAAAACATTCAGTACTTC. Amino acid sequence: CASSQVARVPQAKNIQYF.

The J gene is TRBJ2-5, the V gene TRBV5-4; a possible D gene is TRBD1 (6 bases). This CDR3 is built from 15 residues. Germline V gene data show CDR1 as SGHNT and CDR2 as YYREEE (reference sequence). Deletions cut 1 base from V and 1 base from J, with 11 bases between. As DNA, the CDR3 is TGTGCCAGCAGCTTGTACAGGGCAGGCCAAGAGACCCAGTACTTC. Translated: CASSLYRAGQETQYF.

The chain recombines TRBV7-9 with TRBJ1-2; D gene ambiguous. V lost 1 base and J 6 bases, leaving 6 bases between the germline ends. The CDR3 is 12 residues long. Germline CDR1 reads SEHNR; CDR2 reads FQNEAQ (reference sequence). The CDR3 coding sequence is TGTGCCAGCAGCTTAGGAGCGGATGGCTACACCTTC. It codes for CASSLGADGYTF.

This clone was counted a few times. V is TRBV7-2 and J is TRBJ2-7; D might be TRBD2 (7 bases). V dropped 2 bases and J dropped 2 bases, with 16 bases sitting between them. This CDR3 contains 16 residues. From germline, CDR1 is SGHTA and CDR2 FQGNSA. As DNA, the CDR3 is TGTGCCAGCAGCTTATCAGTAGGGGGGGGAACCTACGAGCAGTACTTC. Translating gives CASSLSVGGGTYEQYF.